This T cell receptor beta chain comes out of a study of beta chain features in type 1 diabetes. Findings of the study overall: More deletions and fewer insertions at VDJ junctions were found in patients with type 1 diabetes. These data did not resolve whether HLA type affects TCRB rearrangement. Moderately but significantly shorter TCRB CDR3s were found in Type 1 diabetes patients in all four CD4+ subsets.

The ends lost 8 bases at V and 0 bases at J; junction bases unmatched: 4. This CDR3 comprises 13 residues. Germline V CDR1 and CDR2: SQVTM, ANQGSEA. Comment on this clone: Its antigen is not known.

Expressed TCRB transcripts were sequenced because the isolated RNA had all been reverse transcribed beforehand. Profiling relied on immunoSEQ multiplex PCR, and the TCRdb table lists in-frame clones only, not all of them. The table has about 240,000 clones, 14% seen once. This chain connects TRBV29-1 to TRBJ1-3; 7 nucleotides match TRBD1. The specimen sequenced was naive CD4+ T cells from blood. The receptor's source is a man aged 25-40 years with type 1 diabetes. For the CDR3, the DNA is TGCAGCATCGGGACAGCCTCTGGAAACACCATATATTTT. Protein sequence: CSIGTASGNTIYF.